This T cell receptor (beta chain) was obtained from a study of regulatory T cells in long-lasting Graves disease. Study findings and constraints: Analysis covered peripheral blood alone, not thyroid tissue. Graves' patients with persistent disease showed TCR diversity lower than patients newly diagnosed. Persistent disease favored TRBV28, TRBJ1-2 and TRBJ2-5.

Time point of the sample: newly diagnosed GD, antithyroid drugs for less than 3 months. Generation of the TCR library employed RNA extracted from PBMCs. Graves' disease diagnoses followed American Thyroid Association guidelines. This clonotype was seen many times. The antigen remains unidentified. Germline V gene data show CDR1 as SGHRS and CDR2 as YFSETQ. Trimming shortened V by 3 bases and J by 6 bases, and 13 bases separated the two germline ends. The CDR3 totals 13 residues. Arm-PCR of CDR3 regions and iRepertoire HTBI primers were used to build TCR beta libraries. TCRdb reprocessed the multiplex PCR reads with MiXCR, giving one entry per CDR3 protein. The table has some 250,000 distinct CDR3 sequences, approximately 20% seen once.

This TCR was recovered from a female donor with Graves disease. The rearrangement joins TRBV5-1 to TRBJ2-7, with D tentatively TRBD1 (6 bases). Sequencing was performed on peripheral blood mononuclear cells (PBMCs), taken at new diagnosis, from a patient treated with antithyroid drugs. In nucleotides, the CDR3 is TGCGCCAGCAGCTGGACACAGGGCGCCGAGCAGTACTTC. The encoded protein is CASSWTQGAEQYF.